Sequencing of this T cell receptor (beta chain) was carried out in a study of Graves' ophthalmopathy and Graves' hyperthyroidism. Whole-study results and caveats: Sensitivity reached 70% to 71% and specificity under 85% when the model predicted ophthalmopathy progression.

The stable label applied to hyperthyroidism with no ophthalmopathy within 18 months of follow-up. Reliance was placed on clinical symptoms, serum thyroxine, TRAb, thyroid ultrasound and orbital computed tomography for diagnosis. Out of around 9.4 ml of fresh peripheral blood, PBMCs were obtained. In regard to this clonotype: The antigen is not known.

Investigators amplified TCR beta CDR3 regions from RNA transcripts. The first-round RT-PCR employed HTBI primers together with the Qiagen OneStep RT-PCR kit. A multiplex PCR was then performed as the second round. Each CDR3 protein is one row after TCRdb ran MiXCR on the multiplex PCR reads. The table includes about 620,000 distinct CDR3 sequences, approximately 22% detected once. Germline V CDR1 and CDR2: MNHNS, SASEGT. The CDR3 sequence is 13 residues long. The V end lost 4 bases, the J end lost 1 base, and 7 bases lay between the germline ends. The sample comprised peripheral blood. The chain carries TRBV6-1 and TRBJ1-1; the D is unclear. This clonotype originated in a woman aged 18-29 years with stable Graves' hyperthyroidism. Some clones in this sample may be carry-over from other donors' samples. The CDR3 protein is CASSANKNTEAFF. CDR3 DNA sequence: TGTGCCAGCAGTGCCAACAAGAACACTGAAGCTTTCTTT.